This T cell receptor (beta chain) originates from a study of low-dose radiotherapy and immunotherapy resistance in tumors. Study-level information: Intravenous cyclophosphamide at 200 mg/m2 preceded radiation and immunotherapy by one day, every two weeks.

In its sample, this clonotype was seen once. Regarding time point: after trial treatment. The sample's treatment: LDRT plus nivolumab, ipilimumab, low-dose cyclophosphamide and aspirin (RACIN trial). Alpha and beta chains were covered, as first-strand cDNA relied on TRAV- and TRBV-specific primers. A roughly 20-cycle PCR with a constant-region primer and V-primer adapter amplified TCRs. Each CDR3 protein is one row after TCRdb ran MiXCR on the reads. The sample has around 80,000 distinct CDR3 sequences; about 17% are singletons. CDR3 length: 13 amino acids. V lost 1 base, J lost 5 bases, and 8 bases lay in between. Germline V gene lookup returns CDR1 PRHDT and CDR2 FYEKMQ (reference sequence).

This chain connects TRBV13 to TRBJ1-1, with D unclear. The TCR comes from a male donor with prostate cancer. This specimen consisted of PBMCs, obtained after low-dose radiotherapy plus immunotherapy. CDR3 residues: CASSLARGTEAFF. The CDR3 nucleotides are TGTGCCAGCAGCTTAGCCCGGGGAACTGAAGCTTTCTTT.